One sample yielded the 6 T cell receptor beta chains listed below, sequenced in a study of T cell responses to AZD1222 COVID-19 vaccine. Generated by immunoSEQ multiplex PCR, the TCRdb table keeps only in-frame clones and is missing some. The sample holds 150,000 or so clones; approximately 90% are singletons and the top ten take approximately 3.8%. The source material was peripheral blood, sampled 28 days after the second AZD1222 dose. These receptors were obtained from an adult who received the AZD1222 COVID-19 vaccine.

The rearrangement joins TRBV24-1 to TRBJ1-4, with a weak D call TRBD1 (5 bases). Trimming stripped 5 bases from V and 4 bases from J, with 13 bases between. The CDR3 extends over 15 amino acids. Germline loops: CDR1 KGHDR, CDR2 SFDVKD. The CDR3 region is CATSGATEGNEKLFF. CDR3 nucleotide sequence: TGTGCCACCAGTGGGGCGACAGAGGGTAATGAAAAACTGTTTTTT.

V gene TRBV7-9 combines with J gene TRBJ2-5, with 13 bases fitting TRBD2. Germline V gene sequence: CDR1 SEHNR, CDR2 FQNEAQ (reference sequence). Trimming cost V 4 bases and J 5 bases; bases outside gene matches: 10. This CDR3 contains 17 residues. As DNA, the CDR3 is TGTGCCAGCAGCTGGGGACTAGCGGGGATCCTCAGGGAGACCCAGTACTTC. It is translated as CASSWGLAGILRETQYF.

The V and J genes are TRBV25-1 and TRBJ1-2; weak D call: TRBD1 (6 bases). Germline V gene data show CDR1 as MGHDK and CDR2 as SYGVNS. The V end lost 6 bases, the J end lost 2 bases, and 13 bases lay between the germline ends. The CDR3 is made up of 14 amino acids. The CDR3 protein is CASRSQGYNYGYTF. The CDR3 DNA sequence: TGTGCCAGCAGGTCACAGGGATACAACTATGGCTACACCTTC.

V is TRBV5-1 and J is TRBJ1-2; no reliable D call. In germline, CDR1 is SGHRS, CDR2 YFSETQ. V was trimmed by 5 bases and J by 2 bases, leaving 16 bases between them. The CDR3 runs to 15 residues. This CDR3 reads CASRPGEIPNYGYTF. In DNA, the CDR3 is TGCGCCAGCAGGCCCGGGGAAATCCCAAACTATGGCTACACCTTC.

The rearrangement links TRBV7-2 to TRBJ2-2; 8 positions match TRBD2. V dropped 2 bases and J dropped 0; count of bases not matched to a gene: 8. Germline lookup yields CDR1 SGHTA and CDR2 FQGNSA. The CDR3 contains 18 residues. The CDR3 protein is CASSLNKAGGPNTGELFF. The CDR3 DNA is TGTGCCAGCAGCTTAAACAAGGCGGGGGGACCGAACACCGGGGAGCTGTTTTTT.

The J gene is TRBJ1-5, the V gene TRBV19; 7 bases line up with TRBD1. The CDR3 runs 15 residues. Per the germline V gene, CDR1 is LNHDA and CDR2 is SQIVND (reference sequence). V dropped 5 bases and J dropped 6; count of bases not matched to a gene: 10. CDR3 residues: CASSFPTGRGQPQHF. CDR3 coding DNA: TGTGCCAGTAGTTTCCCGACAGGGAGGGGTCAGCCCCAGCATTTT. Filled out from reference TRBV19 and TRBJ1-5, the complete variable domain reads DGGITQSPKYLFRKEGQNVTLSCEQNLNHDAMYWYRQDPGQGLRLIYYSQIVNDFQKGDIAEGYSVSREKKESFPLTVTSAQKNPTAFYLCASSFPTGRGQPQHFGDGTRLSIL.